This T cell receptor beta chain was found in a study of blood T cell repertoires in COVID-19. Looking at the study overall: Nucleic acid was either cDNA or gDNA, and it came from T cells, B-cell-depleted T cells, or PBMCs.

Method: immunoSEQ multiplex PCR; TCRdb's copy keeps in-frame clones and lacks some. The data show some 350,000 clones, around 86% seen once. A remark on this clone: This same CDR3 is encoded by further DNA sequences in the sample.

From germline, CDR1 is MNHEY and CDR2 SMNVEV (reference sequence). V lost 2 bases and J lost 7, with 11 bases in between. CDR3 length: 14 residues. This receptor was obtained from a woman aged 45-60 years with COVID-19, enrolled during active disease. The source material was peripheral blood. The rearrangement links TRBV27 to TRBJ1-4; tentative D call: TRBD1 (6 bases). Written as DNA, the CDR3 is TGTGCCAGCAGTTTACAGGGGTTGGGTGAAAAACTGTTTTTT. It is translated as CASSLQGLGEKLFF.